This is a list of T cell receptor beta chains from one sample in a study of blood T cells in healthy people across ages. Each CDR3 protein is one row after TCRdb ran MiXCR on the 5' RACE reads. The table includes some 1.6 million distinct CDR3 sequences, around 35% detected once. The sample was blood. These TCRs come from a woman aged 25 to 39 in good health. Each CDR3 is given without its conserved first and last residue.

J gene	CDR3 length	V gene	CDR3 protein
TRBJ2-1	13	TRBV24-1	ATRDGLAGDNEQF
TRBJ1-1	13	TRBV5-1	ASSLAEGGGTEAF
TRBJ2-5	11	TRBV20-1	SARDRMKETQY
TRBJ2-7	12	TRBV27	ASSSRDTAYEQY
TRBJ1-1	9	TRBV12-3/TRBV12-4	ASSRAYEAF
TRBJ2-1	13	TRBV5-5	ACNTRQNLRNEQF
TRBJ2-7	13	TRBV4-1	ASSQGRGESYEQY
TRBJ2-3	13	TRBV5-1	ASSLGVVDTDTQY
TRBJ2-3	12	TRBV6-2/TRBV6-3	ASSYQGPTDTQY
TRBJ2-3	13	TRBV7-3	ASSRGQGSTDTQY
TRBJ2-7	13	TRBV20-1	SAKGTSRGRYEQY
TRBJ2-1	11	TRBV20-1	SARRETYNEQF
TRBJ1-2	11	TRBV27	ASSLTHGRGYT
TRBJ2-7	11	TRBV15	ATSRWDRYEQY
TRBJ2-2	13	TRBV29-1	SVAGAGANTGELF
TRBJ2-1	15	TRBV3-1	ASSTGSGIQSYNEQF
TRBJ2-3	14	TRBV6-4	ASSESGAASTDTQY
TRBJ2-5	14	TRBV5-5	ASSLAPTGDQETQY
TRBJ2-7	14	TRBV4-2	ASSQDVRGGADEQY
TRBJ1-1	12	TRBV10-3	AISDRTVRTEAF
TRBJ2-7	13	TRBV2	ASSDGTVSSYEQY
TRBJ1-2	11	TRBV4-1	ASSQGGSYGYT
TRBJ1-2	11	TRBV9	ASSVGEGKGYT
TRBJ2-3	13	TRBV12-3/TRBV12-4	ASSLDSPSTDSQY
TRBJ1-1	10	TRBV29-1	SVEAGGSEAF
TRBJ1-2	11	TRBV27	ASSFFVNYGYT
NA	14	TRBV12-3/TRBV12-4	ASTIGLAPLVGEQY
TRBJ2-1	17	TRBV2	ASSEGGGTSGRMYNEQF
TRBJ2-1	14	TRBV5-1	ASSLEGGRAIGEQF
TRBJ1-4	10	TRBV7-9	ASSFPPGELF
TRBJ2-3	12	TRBV20-1	SVRDSGSTDTQY
TRBJ2-1	13	TRBV28	ASSLRGERYNEQF
TRBJ2-3	14	TRBV7-2	ASSLVGGRAPDTQY
TRBJ1-6	14	TRBV20-1	SARGGGDLHNSPLH
TRBJ2-5	16	TRBV2	ASSGAMRVAGAGETQY
TRBJ1-5	15	TRBV20-1	SAREGQGSYSNQPQH
TRBJ1-2	12	TRBV5-1	ASRPNRGLYGYT
TRBJ2-7	9	TRBV28	ASSKGYGQY
TRBJ2-3	11	TRBV6-6	ASNWDLTDTQY
TRBJ1-1	12	TRBV27	ASSFQGTDTEAF
TRBJ2-7	14	TRBV5-1	ASSLEITGRSYEQY
TRBJ2-5	12	TRBV14	ASSPANRAGEQY
TRBJ2-7	13	TRBV29-1	SVVGSDRGLYEQY